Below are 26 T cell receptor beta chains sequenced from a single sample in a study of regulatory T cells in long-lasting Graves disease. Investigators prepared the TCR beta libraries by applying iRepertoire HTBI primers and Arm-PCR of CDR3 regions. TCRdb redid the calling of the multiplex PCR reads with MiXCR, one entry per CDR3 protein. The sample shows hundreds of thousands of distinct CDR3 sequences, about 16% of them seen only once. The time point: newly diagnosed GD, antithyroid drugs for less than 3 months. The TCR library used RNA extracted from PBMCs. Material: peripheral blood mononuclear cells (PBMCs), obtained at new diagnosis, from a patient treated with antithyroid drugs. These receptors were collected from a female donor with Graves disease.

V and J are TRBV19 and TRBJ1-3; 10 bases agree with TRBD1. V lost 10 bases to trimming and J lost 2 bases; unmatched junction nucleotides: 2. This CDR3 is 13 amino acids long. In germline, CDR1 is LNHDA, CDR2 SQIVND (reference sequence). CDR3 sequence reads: CATGQGTGNTIYF. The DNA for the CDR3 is TGTGCCACGGGACAGGGGACTGGAAACACCATATATTTT.

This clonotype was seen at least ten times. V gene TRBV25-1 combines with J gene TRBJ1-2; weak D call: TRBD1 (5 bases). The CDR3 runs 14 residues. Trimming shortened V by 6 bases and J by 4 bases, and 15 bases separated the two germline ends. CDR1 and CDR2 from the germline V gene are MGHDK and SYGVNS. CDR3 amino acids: CASSQGVRGYGYTF. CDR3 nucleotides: TGTGCCAGCAGCCAGGGAGTTCGCGGCTATGGCTACACCTTC.

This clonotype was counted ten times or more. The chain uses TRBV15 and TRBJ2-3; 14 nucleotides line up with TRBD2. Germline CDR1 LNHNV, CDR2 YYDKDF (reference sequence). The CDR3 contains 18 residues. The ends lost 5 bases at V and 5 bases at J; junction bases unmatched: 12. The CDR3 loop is CATSYQPTSGRVRDTQYF. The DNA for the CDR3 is TGTGCCACCAGCTACCAGCCGACTAGCGGGAGGGTAAGAGATACGCAGTATTTT.

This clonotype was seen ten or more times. The CDR3 loop is CASSTSRDWRYGYTF. The CDR3 DNA reads as TGTGCCAGCAGTACTAGCCGGGACTGGCGCTATGGCTACACCTTC. J is TRBJ1-2 and V is TRBV27; D might be TRBD1 (5 bases). Germline V gene sequence: CDR1 MNHEY, CDR2 SMNVEV (reference sequence). This CDR3 comprises 15 residues. Trimming stripped 5 bases from V and 4 bases from J, with 17 bases between.

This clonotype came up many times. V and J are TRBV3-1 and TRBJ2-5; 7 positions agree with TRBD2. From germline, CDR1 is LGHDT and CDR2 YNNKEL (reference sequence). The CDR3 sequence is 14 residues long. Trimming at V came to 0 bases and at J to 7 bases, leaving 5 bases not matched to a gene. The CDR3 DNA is TGTGCCAGCAGCCAAGATTCCGGCGGGGGGACCCAGTACTTC. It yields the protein CASSQDSGGGTQYF.

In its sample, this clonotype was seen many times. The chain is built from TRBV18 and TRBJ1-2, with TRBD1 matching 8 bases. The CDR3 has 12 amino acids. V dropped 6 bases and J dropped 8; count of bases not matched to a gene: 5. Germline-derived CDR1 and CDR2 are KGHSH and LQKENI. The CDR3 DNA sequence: TGTGCCAGCTCCTCAGGGGGCAGAGGCTACACCTTC. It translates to CASSSGGRGYTF.

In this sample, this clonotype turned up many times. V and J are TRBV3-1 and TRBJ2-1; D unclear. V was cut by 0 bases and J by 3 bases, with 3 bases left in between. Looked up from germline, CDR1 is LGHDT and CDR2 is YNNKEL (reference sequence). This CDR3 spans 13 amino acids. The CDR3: CASSQEFYNEQFF. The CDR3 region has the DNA TGTGCCAGCAGCCAAGAATTCTACAATGAGCAGTTCTTC.

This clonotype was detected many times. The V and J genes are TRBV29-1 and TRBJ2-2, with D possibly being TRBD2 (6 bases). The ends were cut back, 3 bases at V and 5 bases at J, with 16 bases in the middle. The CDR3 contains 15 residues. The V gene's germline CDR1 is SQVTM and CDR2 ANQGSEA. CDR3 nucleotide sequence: TGCAGCGTTGACGTGGGCGTTGCGGGGACCGGGGAGCTGTTTTTT. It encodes CSVDVGVAGTGELFF.

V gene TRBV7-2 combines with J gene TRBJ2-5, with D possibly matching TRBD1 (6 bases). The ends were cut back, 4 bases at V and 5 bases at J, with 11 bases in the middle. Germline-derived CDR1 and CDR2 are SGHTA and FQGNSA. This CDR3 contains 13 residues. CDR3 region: CASSSQGLETQYF. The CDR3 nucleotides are TGTGCCAGCAGCTCCCAGGGGTTGGAGACCCAGTACTTC.

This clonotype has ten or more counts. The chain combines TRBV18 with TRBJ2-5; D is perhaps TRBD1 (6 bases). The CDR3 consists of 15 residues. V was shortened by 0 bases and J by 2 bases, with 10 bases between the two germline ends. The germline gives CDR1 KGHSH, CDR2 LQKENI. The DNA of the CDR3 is TGTGCCAGCTCACCACCGTTAAGGGGGCAAGAGACCCAGTACTTC. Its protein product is CASSPPLRGQETQYF.

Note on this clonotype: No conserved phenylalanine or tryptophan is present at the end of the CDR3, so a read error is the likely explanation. CDR3 coding DNA: TGTGCCAGCAGTTTAAACGGGGCGTATGAGCAGTTCCTC. It encodes CASSLNGAYEQFL. This chain uses TRBV27 with TRBJ2-1; D tentatively reads TRBD1 or TRBD2 (5 bases each). Trimming cost V 2 bases and J 8 bases, with 10 bases left between them. Germline CDR1 is MNHEY and CDR2 is SMNVEV (reference sequence). There are 13 residues in the CDR3.

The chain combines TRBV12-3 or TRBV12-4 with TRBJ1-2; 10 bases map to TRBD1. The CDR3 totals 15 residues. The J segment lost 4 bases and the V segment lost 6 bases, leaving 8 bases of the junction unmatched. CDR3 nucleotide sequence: TGTGCCAGCAGCTTCGTAAGGACAGGGGGCTATGGCTACACCTTC. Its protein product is CASSFVRTGGYGYTF.

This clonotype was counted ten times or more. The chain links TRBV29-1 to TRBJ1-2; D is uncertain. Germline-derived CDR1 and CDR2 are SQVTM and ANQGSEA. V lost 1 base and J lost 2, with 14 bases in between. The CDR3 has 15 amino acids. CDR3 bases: TGCAGCGTTGAAGGCACGAGAGAGGAGAACTATGGCTACACCTTC. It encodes CSVEGTREENYGYTF.

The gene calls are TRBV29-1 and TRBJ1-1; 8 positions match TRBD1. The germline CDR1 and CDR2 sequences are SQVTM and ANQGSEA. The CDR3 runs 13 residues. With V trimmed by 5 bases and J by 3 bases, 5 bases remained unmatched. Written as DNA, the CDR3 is TGCAGCGTTATACGACAGGGGTACACTGAAGCTTTCTTT. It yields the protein CSVIRQGYTEAFF.

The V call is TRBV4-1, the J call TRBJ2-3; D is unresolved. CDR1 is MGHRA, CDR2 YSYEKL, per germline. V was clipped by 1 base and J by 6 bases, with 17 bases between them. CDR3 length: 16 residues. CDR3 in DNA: TGCGCCAGCAGCCAAGTTGGCAGGTCGTTGCGTGATACGCAGTATTTT. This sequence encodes CASSQVGRSLRDTQYF.

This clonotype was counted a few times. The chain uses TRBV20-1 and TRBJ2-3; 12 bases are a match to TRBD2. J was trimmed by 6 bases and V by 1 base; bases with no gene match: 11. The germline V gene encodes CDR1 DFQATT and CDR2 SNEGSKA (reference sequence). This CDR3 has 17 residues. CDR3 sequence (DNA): TGCAGTGCTAGAGTTTTGTCTAGCGGGAGGGCCCTGGATACGCAGTATTTT. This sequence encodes CSARVLSSGRALDTQYF.

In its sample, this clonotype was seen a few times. The CDR3 is CASSHPGQGRGYTF. As DNA, the CDR3 is TGTGCCAGCAGCCACCCCGGACAGGGGAGAGGCTACACCTTC. This chain uses TRBV3-1 with TRBJ1-2, with 9 bases aligning to TRBD1. CDR3 size: 14 residues. Germline V CDR1 and CDR2: LGHDT, YNNKEL (reference sequence). J lost 8 bases, V lost 3 bases, and 7 bases had no gene match.

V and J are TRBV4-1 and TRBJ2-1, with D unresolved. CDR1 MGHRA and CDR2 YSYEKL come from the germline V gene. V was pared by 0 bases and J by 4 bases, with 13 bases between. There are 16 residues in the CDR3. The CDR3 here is CASSQEPELVYNEQFF. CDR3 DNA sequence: TGCGCCAGCAGCCAAGAACCCGAGCTGGTTTACAATGAGCAGTTCTTC.

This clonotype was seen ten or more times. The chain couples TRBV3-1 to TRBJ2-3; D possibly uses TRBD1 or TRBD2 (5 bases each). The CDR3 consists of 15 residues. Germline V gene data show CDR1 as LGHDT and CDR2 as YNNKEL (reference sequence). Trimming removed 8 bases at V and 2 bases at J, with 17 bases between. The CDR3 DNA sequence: TGTGCCAGCGCCCGAGGGGCTAGCAACACAGATACGCAGTATTTT. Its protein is CASARGASNTDTQYF.

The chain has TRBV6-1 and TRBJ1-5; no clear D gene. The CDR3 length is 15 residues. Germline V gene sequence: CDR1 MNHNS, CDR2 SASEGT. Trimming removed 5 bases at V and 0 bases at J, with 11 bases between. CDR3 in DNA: TGTGCCAGCAGTACACGGCCCGATAGCAATCAGCCCCAGCATTTT. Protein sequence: CASSTRPDSNQPQHF.

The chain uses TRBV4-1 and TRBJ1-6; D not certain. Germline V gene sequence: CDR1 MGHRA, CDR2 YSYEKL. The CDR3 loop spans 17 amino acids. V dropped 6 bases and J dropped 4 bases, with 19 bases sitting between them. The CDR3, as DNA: TGCGCCAGCAGTCTTAGAGACCGGACGGGATATAATTCACCCCTCCACTTT. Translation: CASSLRDRTGYNSPLHF.

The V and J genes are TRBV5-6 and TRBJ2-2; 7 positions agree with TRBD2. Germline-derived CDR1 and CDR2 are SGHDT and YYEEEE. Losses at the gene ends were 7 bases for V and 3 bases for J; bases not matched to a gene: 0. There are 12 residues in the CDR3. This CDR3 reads CASRGDTGELFF. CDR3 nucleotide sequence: TGTGCCAGCCGGGGGGACACCGGGGAGCTGTTTTTT.

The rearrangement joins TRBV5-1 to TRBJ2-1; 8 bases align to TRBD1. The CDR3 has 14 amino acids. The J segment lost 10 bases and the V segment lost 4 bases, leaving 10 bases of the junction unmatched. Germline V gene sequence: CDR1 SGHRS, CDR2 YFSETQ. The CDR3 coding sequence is TGCGCCAGCAGCCCAGGACAGGGAACATACGAGCAGTTCTTC. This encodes CASSPGQGTYEQFF.

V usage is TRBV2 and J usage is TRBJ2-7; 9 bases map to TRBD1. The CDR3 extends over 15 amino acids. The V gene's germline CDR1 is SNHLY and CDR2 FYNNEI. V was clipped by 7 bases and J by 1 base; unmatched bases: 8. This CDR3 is CASKPDRGGSYEQYF. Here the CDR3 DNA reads TGTGCCAGCAAGCCGGACAGGGGTGGATCCTACGAGCAGTACTTC.

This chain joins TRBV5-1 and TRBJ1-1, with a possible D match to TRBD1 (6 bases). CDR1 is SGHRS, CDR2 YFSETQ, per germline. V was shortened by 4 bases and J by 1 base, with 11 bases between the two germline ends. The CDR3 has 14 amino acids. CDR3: CASSMTGSNTEAFF. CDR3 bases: TGCGCCAGCAGCATGACAGGCTCGAACACTGAAGCTTTCTTT.

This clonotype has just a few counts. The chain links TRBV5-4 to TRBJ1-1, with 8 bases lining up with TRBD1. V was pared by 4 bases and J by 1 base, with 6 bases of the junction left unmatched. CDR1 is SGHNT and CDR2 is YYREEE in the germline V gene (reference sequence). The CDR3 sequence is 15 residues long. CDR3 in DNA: TGTGCCAGCAGCCTAAGGACAGGGTCGAACACTGAAGCTTTCTTT. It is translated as CASSLRTGSNTEAFF.